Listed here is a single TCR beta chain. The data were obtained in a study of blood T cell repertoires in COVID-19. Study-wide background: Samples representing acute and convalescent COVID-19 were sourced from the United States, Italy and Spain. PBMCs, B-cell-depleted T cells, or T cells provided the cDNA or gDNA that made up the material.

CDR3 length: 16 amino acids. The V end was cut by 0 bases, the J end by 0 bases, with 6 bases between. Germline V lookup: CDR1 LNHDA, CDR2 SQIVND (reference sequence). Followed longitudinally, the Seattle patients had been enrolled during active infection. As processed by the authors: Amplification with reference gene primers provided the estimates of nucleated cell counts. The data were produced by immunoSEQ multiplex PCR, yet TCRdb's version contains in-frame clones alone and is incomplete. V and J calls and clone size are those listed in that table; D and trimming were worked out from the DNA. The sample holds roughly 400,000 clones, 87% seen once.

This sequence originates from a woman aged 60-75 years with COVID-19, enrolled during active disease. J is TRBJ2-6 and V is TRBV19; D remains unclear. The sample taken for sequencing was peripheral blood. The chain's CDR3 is CASSIDLFSGANVLTF. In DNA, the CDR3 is TGTGCCAGTAGTATAGATCTCTTCTCTGGGGCCAACGTCCTGACTTTC.